This T cell receptor beta chain stems from a study of memory CD4+ T cells and cytomegalovirus serostatus. For the study at large: Healthy Belgian adult donors included several CMV-positive and 20 to 30 CMV-negative people. Study conclusions and caveats: A US-trained random forest predicted CMV serostatus with median AUC around 0.9.

From germline, CDR1 is GTSNPN and CDR2 SVGIG (reference sequence). The CDR3 contains 13 residues. The V gene lost 1 base and the J gene lost 9 bases, with 13 bases spanning the gap. The sort gate was single viable CD3+CD4+CD8-CD45RO+ cells for memory CD4+ T cells. Positive selection with CD4 microbeads enriched total CD4+ T cells. A note on this clone: The antigen remains undetermined.

As handled by the study authors: Out-of-frame sequences were removed, leaving some 2 million distinct TCRbeta sequences. Measured with immunoSEQ multiplex PCR; TCRdb has only the in-frame clones, and not every one. D and trimming were read from the DNA, whereas the V and J calls and clone size are those reported in that table. The table records tens of thousands of clones, 60% to 85% of them present only once. Sequencing was done on a sample of memory CD4+ T cells from blood. The rearrangement joins TRBV30 to TRBJ1-5; D is undetermined. This clonotype was obtained from an adult in good health and CMV-seronegative. The CDR3 DNA reads TGTGCCTGGAGTGGAATAGGGAGAGGGCCCCAGCATTTT. Its translation: CAWSGIGRGPQHF.